This TCR beta chain was captured in a study of T cell changes during pregnancy in multiple sclerosis. This clone occurred a few times. The CDR3 is 16 residues long. The junction had 6 bases not matched to a gene; V was cut back by 4 bases and J by 0 bases. Germline V gene sequence: CDR1 SEHNR, CDR2 FQNEAQ (reference sequence). Profiling relied on immunoSEQ multiplex PCR, and the TCRdb table lists in-frame clones only, not all of them. The table lists about 40,000 clones, roughly nine tenths of them singletons. J is TRBJ1-5 and V is TRBV7-9, with 7 bases lining up with TRBD1. The clonotype originates from a female donor with multiple sclerosis, enrolled in a pregnancy study. Here the sequenced sample was CD8+ T cells from peripheral blood mononuclear cells, taken in the first trimester of pregnancy. The CDR3 DNA follows: TGTGCCAGCAGCTCTCCGACAGGGAATAGCAATCAGCCCCAGCATTTT. Protein: CASSSPTGNSNQPQHF.